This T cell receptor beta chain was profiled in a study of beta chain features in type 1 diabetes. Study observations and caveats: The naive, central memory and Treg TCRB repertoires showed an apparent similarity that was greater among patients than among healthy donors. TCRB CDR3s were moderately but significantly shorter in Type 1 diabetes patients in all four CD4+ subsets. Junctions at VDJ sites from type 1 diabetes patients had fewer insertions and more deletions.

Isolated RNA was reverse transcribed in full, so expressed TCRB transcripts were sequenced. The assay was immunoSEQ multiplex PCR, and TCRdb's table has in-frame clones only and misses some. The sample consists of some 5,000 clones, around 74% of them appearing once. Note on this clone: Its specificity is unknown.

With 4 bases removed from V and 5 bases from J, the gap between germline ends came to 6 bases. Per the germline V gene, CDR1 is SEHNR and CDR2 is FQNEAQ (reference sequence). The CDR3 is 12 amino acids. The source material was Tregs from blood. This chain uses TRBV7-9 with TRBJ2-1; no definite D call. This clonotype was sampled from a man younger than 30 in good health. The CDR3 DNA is TGTGCCAGCAGCTCCCGGGACAATGAGCAGTTCTTC. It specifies CASSSRDNEQFF. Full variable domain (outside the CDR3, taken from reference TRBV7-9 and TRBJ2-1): DTGVSQNPRHKITKRGQNVTFRCDPISEHNRLYWYRQTLGQGPEFLTYFQNEAQLEKSRLLSDRFSAERPKGSFSTLEIQRTEQGDSAMYLCASSSRDNEQFFGPGTRLTVL.